Shown below are 5 T cell receptor beta chains from a single sample sequenced in a study of lymphopenia after photon versus proton radiotherapy. Here immunoSEQ multiplex PCR was the method, and the copy in TCRdb shows in-frame clones only, minus some. The sample has roughly 25,000 clones, 75% to 90% seen once; the top ten hold roughly 5.2%. The material sequenced was peripheral blood, taken from a patient treated with photon-based radiotherapy. The receptors come from a man in his thirties or forties with gastric cancer.

The V gene is TRBV2, the J gene TRBJ2-6, with D tentatively TRBD2 (5 bases). The CDR3 runs 13 residues. CDR1 is SNHLY and CDR2 is FYNNEI in the germline V gene. V was trimmed by 9 bases and J by 4 bases, leaving 10 bases between them. The CDR3 bases are TGTGCCAGATGGACTGGCGGGGCCAACGTCCTGACTTTC. Translation: CARWTGGANVLTF.

The chain carries TRBV18 and TRBJ2-1; no definite D call. Germline V gene sequence: CDR1 KGHSH, CDR2 LQKENI. CDR3 size: 13 residues. V was pared by 3 bases and J by 7 bases, with 10 bases between. The CDR3: CASSPQTENEQFF. As DNA, the CDR3 is TGTGCCAGCTCACCCCAGACGGAGAATGAGCAGTTCTTC.

This clone was found a few times. This rearrangement joins TRBV25-1 to TRBJ2-3, with TRBD2 as a possible D gene (5 bases). The CDR3 is 12 residues long. In germline, CDR1 is MGHDK, CDR2 SYGVNS. V was clipped by 11 bases and J by 10 bases, with 19 bases between them. DNA of the CDR3: TGTGCCTCCACAACCCGGGGAGAGGCGCAGTATTTT. This codes for CASTTRGEAQYF.

This clone showed up just once. J is TRBJ1-3 and V is TRBV7-2, with D hard to call. The CDR3 length is 14 residues. Germline CDR1 and CDR2: SGHTA and FQGNSA. The germline V and J ends were trimmed by 2 bases and 4 bases, with 9 bases remaining between them. Written as DNA, the CDR3 is TGTGCCAGCAGCTTACTTTCGTCCGGAAACACCATATATTTT. This sequence encodes CASSLLSSGNTIYF.

This clone was detected only once. J is TRBJ2-1 and V is TRBV27; possibly TRBD2 for D (6 bases). The CDR3 extends over 15 amino acids. The V end was cut by 2 bases, the J end by 4 bases, with 12 bases between. Germline CDR1 MNHEY, CDR2 SMNVEV (reference sequence). The CDR3 nucleotides are TGTGCCAGCAGTTTAATGGGACTCCTATACAATGAGCAGTTCTTC. It translates to CASSLMGLLYNEQFF.